Listed below are T cell receptor beta chains from one sample, sequenced in a study of sequential checkpoint blockade in melanoma. Here immunoSEQ multiplex PCR was the method, and the copy in TCRdb shows in-frame clones only, minus some. The data contain tens of thousands of clones, 70% to 90% of them singletons. The specimen comprised CD8+ T cells sorted from blood (inferred from file names), sampled from a patient given nivolumab and ipilimumab in sequence. Source of these receptors: a human donor with melanoma. CDR3s include the opening cysteine and the closing phenylalanine or tryptophan. Fields, in order: V gene, J gene, clone size, D gene, CDR3 protein, CDR3 DNA. A D gene is named only where the DNA matches it firmly. Size values are once, few and many counts, or a class for expanded clones, and some rows have none.

V gene: TRBV19; J gene: TRBJ1-5; clone size: -; D gene: -; CDR3 protein: CASSTPRQQVTYSNQPQHF; CDR3 DNA: TGTGCCAGTAGTACCCCTCGTCAGCAGGTGACCTATAGCAATCAGCCCCAGCATTTT
V gene: TRBV19; J gene: TRBJ1-6; clone size: -; D gene: TRBD1; CDR3 protein: CASSPQGYNSPLHF; CDR3 DNA: TGTGCCAGTAGTCCACAGGGGTATAATTCACCCCTCCACTTT
V gene: TRBV19; J gene: TRBJ2-7; clone size: -; D gene: TRBD1; CDR3 protein: CASSDRDRGHEQYF; CDR3 DNA: TGTGCCAGTAGCGACCGGGACAGGGGCCACGAGCAGTACTTC
V gene: TRBV11-2; J gene: TRBJ2-7; clone size: -; D gene: TRBD2; CDR3 protein: CASSWSGRGNEQYF; CDR3 DNA: TGTGCCAGCAGCTGGAGCGGGAGAGGGAACGAGCAGTACTTC
V gene: TRBV6-5; J gene: TRBJ2-7; clone size: -; D gene: -; CDR3 protein: CASGFGWRGGEQYF; CDR3 DNA: TGTGCCAGCGGGTTCGGCTGGAGGGGGGGGGAGCAGTACTTC
V gene: TRBV18; J gene: TRBJ2-7; clone size: -; D gene: TRBD1; CDR3 protein: CASSPQGQRSYEQYF; CDR3 DNA: TGTGCCAGCTCACCACAGGGACAGCGATCCTACGAGCAGTACTTC
V gene: TRBV30; J gene: TRBJ2-1; clone size: -; D gene: -; CDR3 protein: CAWSVLLAGAGNEQFF; CDR3 DNA: TGTGCCTGGAGTGTACTGTTGGCAGGGGCGGGCAATGAGCAGTTCTTC
V gene: TRBV6-4; J gene: TRBJ2-3; clone size: -; D gene: TRBD2; CDR3 protein: CASSPLAGGTDTQYF; CDR3 DNA: TGTGCCAGCAGTCCCCTAGCGGGGGGCACAGATACGCAGTATTTT
V gene: TRBV13; J gene: TRBJ1-4; clone size: few; D gene: -; CDR3 protein: CASSAYTNEKLFF; CDR3 DNA: TGTGCCAGCAGCGCCTACACTAATGAAAAACTGTTTTTT
V gene: TRBV5-8; J gene: TRBJ2-3; clone size: -; D gene: TRBD1; CDR3 protein: CASSWGQATFTDTQYF; CDR3 DNA: TGTGCCAGCAGCTGGGGACAGGCTACTTTCACAGATACGCAGTATTTT
V gene: TRBV15; J gene: TRBJ1-5; clone size: -; D gene: -; CDR3 protein: CATSTYRAGSNQPQHF; CDR3 DNA: TGTGCCACCAGCACCTACAGGGCAGGTAGCAATCAGCCCCAGCATTTT
V gene: TRBV30; J gene: TRBJ2-1; clone size: -; D gene: -; CDR3 protein: CAWTPGRGGGPHDNEQFF; CDR3 DNA: TGTGCCTGGACCCCCGGGCGAGGGGGGGGCCCACACGACAATGAGCAGTTCTTC
V gene: TRBV29-1; J gene: TRBJ2-7; clone size: -; D gene: -; CDR3 protein: CSVGDRPYEQYF; CDR3 DNA: TGCAGCGTTGGTGACAGACCCTACGAGCAGTACTTC
V gene: TRBV5-1; J gene: TRBJ2-1; clone size: once; D gene: TRBD2; CDR3 protein: CASSGSTSGRSGEQFF; CDR3 DNA: TGCGCCAGCAGCGGGTCGACTAGCGGGAGGTCTGGTGAGCAGTTCTTC
V gene: TRBV27; J gene: TRBJ2-3; clone size: few; D gene: TRBD1; CDR3 protein: CASGGMTGGNTDTQYF; CDR3 DNA: TGTGCCAGCGGGGGGATGACAGGGGGCAACACAGATACGCAGTATTTT
V gene: TRBV7-2; J gene: TRBJ2-1; clone size: -; D gene: -; CDR3 protein: CASSLAVFFGGGNEQFF; CDR3 DNA: -
V gene: TRBV5-6; J gene: TRBJ2-7; clone size: -; D gene: TRBD1; CDR3 protein: CASSLRQGAKAYEQYF; CDR3 DNA: TGTGCCAGCAGCCTGAGACAGGGGGCAAAGGCCTACGAGCAGTACTTC
V gene: TRBV21-1; J gene: TRBJ2-1; clone size: -; D gene: -; CDR3 protein: CASSKEAGTQWNEQFF; CDR3 DNA: TGTGCCAGCAGCAAAGAAGCGGGGACCCAATGGAATGAGCAGTTCTTC
V gene: TRBV4-3; J gene: TRBJ1-2; clone size: -; D gene: -; CDR3 protein: CASSQEVADYGYTF; CDR3 DNA: TGCGCCAGCAGCCAAGAAGTAGCGGACTATGGCTACACCTTC
V gene: TRBV2; J gene: TRBJ2-7; clone size: -; D gene: -; CDR3 protein: CATQTGYPYEQYF; CDR3 DNA: TGTGCCACCCAGACAGGATACCCCTACGAGCAGTACTTC
V gene: TRBV27; J gene: TRBJ2-7; clone size: few; D gene: TRBD2; CDR3 protein: CASSLSASGRYEQYF; CDR3 DNA: TGTGCCAGCAGTTTATCGGCTAGCGGGAGGTACGAGCAGTACTTC
V gene: TRBV2; J gene: TRBJ2-7; clone size: few; D gene: TRBD2; CDR3 protein: CASSGSGTSGKRSSYEQYF; CDR3 DNA: TGTGCCAGCAGTGGGTCGGGGACTAGCGGGAAAAGGAGCTCCTACGAGCAGTACTTC
V gene: TRBV4-1; J gene: TRBJ1-1; clone size: -; D gene: -; CDR3 protein: CASSLGRNTEAFF; CDR3 DNA: TGCGCCAGCAGCCTCGGTCGGAACACTGAAGCTTTCTTT
V gene: TRBV19; J gene: TRBJ1-1; clone size: -; D gene: -; CDR3 protein: CASSIDGRGSEAFF; CDR3 DNA: TGTGCCAGTAGTATAGACGGCCGGGGGAGTGAAGCTTTCTTT
V gene: TRBV6-4; J gene: TRBJ2-2; clone size: once; D gene: -; CDR3 protein: CASSEWGTNTGELFF; CDR3 DNA: TGTGCCAGCAGTGAATGGGGCACGAACACCGGGGAGCTGTTTTTT
V gene: TRBV14; J gene: TRBJ2-7; clone size: once; D gene: -; CDR3 protein: CASSQDERTVQLWVYEQYF; CDR3 DNA: TGTGCCAGCAGCCAAGACGAGCGGACAGTCCAACTTTGGGTATACGAGCAGTACTTC
V gene: TRBV2; J gene: TRBJ1-2; clone size: -; D gene: -; CDR3 protein: CASSEALAENYGYTF; CDR3 DNA: TGTGCCAGCAGTGAAGCGCTTGCGGAAAACTATGGCTACACCTTC
V gene: TRBV4-1; J gene: TRBJ2-5; clone size: -; D gene: TRBD2; CDR3 protein: CASSRLGLAGEETQYF; CDR3 DNA: TGCGCCAGCAGCCGCTTGGGACTAGCGGGGGAAGAGACCCAGTACTTC
V gene: TRBV6-5; J gene: TRBJ1-5; clone size: few; D gene: -; CDR3 protein: CASSYSSSGANQPQHF; CDR3 DNA: TGTGCCAGCAGTTACAGTTCATCAGGGGCAAATCAGCCCCAGCATTTT
V gene: TRBV15; J gene: TRBJ1-2; clone size: -; D gene: -; CDR3 protein: CATSPRGNTAGYGYTF; CDR3 DNA: TGTGCCACCAGCCCCCGAGGGAACACAGCGGGCTATGGCTACACCTTC
V gene: TRBV4-3; J gene: TRBJ1-3; clone size: -; D gene: -; CDR3 protein: CASSQDVISSGNTIYF; CDR3 DNA: TGCGCCAGCAGCCAAGATGTCATTAGCTCTGGAAACACCATATATTTT
V gene: TRBV27; J gene: TRBJ2-2; clone size: -; D gene: TRBD2; CDR3 protein: CASSLSGGPGGELFF; CDR3 DNA: TGTGCCAGCAGTTTAAGCGGGGGCCCGGGCGGGGAGCTGTTTTTT
V gene: TRBV7-9; J gene: TRBJ2-3; clone size: -; D gene: -; CDR3 protein: CASSSPRVTDTQYF; CDR3 DNA: TGTGCCAGCAGCTCGCCGAGGGTTACAGATACGCAGTATTTT
V gene: TRBV28; J gene: TRBJ2-1; clone size: -; D gene: TRBD2; CDR3 protein: CASSFFSGVKTYNEQFF; CDR3 DNA: TGTGCCAGCAGTTTCTTCAGCGGGGTGAAAACCTACAATGAGCAGTTCTTC
V gene: TRBV7-9; J gene: TRBJ2-7; clone size: -; D gene: -; CDR3 protein: CASSPGISYEQYF; CDR3 DNA: TGTGCCAGCAGCCCCGGGATCTCCTACGAGCAGTACTTC
V gene: TRBV4-3; J gene: TRBJ1-5; clone size: few; D gene: -; CDR3 protein: CASSREPGLSNQPQHF; CDR3 DNA: TGCGCCAGCAGCCGCGAGCCAGGGTTGAGCAATCAGCCCCAGCATTTT
V gene: TRBV28; J gene: TRBJ2-7; clone size: -; D gene: TRBD1; CDR3 protein: CASSLWDRQTYEQYF; CDR3 DNA: TGTGCCAGCAGTTTATGGGACAGGCAGACCTACGAGCAGTACTTC
V gene: TRBV4-1; J gene: TRBJ2-1; clone size: -; D gene: TRBD2; CDR3 protein: CASSQERAGGYNEQFF; CDR3 DNA: TGCGCCAGCAGCCAAGAAAGAGCGGGAGGCTACAATGAGCAGTTCTTC
V gene: TRBV9; J gene: TRBJ2-1; clone size: -; D gene: TRBD1; CDR3 protein: CASSIRTGDEQFF; CDR3 DNA: TGTGCCAGCAGCATCCGGACAGGGGATGAGCAGTTCTTC
V gene: TRBV30; J gene: TRBJ2-7; clone size: few; D gene: -; CDR3 protein: CAWSDQAYEQYF; CDR3 DNA: TGTGCCTGGAGTGATCAGGCTTACGAGCAGTACTTC
V gene: TRBV15; J gene: TRBJ2-7; clone size: -; D gene: TRBD2; CDR3 protein: CATSNMGLAGEYEQYF; CDR3 DNA: TGTGCCACCAGCAACATGGGACTAGCGGGAGAGTACGAGCAGTACTTC
V gene: TRBV15; J gene: TRBJ1-2; clone size: -; D gene: TRBD1; CDR3 protein: CATSRDWDSSNYGYTF; CDR3 DNA: TGTGCCACCAGCAGAGATTGGGACAGCTCTAACTATGGCTACACCTTC
V gene: TRBV11-3; J gene: TRBJ2-1; clone size: -; D gene: -; CDR3 protein: CASSLGVGGLDNEQFF; CDR3 DNA: TGTGCCAGCAGCTTAGGGGTGGGGGGGCTGGACAATGAGCAGTTCTTC